What follows are 8 T cell receptor beta chains derived from one specimen sequenced in a study of cytomegalovirus exposure and HLA in healthy donors. It was with 60 Vbeta and 13 Jbeta primers that the PCR ran. Sequenced by immunoSEQ multiplex PCR; TCRdb stores in-frame clones only, minus some. The sample shows approximately 97,000 clones, roughly 80% of them seen only once. The sequenced material came from PBMCs. The source of these receptors is a male donor in good health and CMV-seropositive.

This chain connects TRBV11-1 to TRBJ2-3; 12 bases are shared with TRBD2. The V gene's germline CDR1 is SGHAT and CDR2 FQDESV (reference sequence). This CDR3 is built from 16 residues. The V gene end was trimmed by 5 bases and the J gene end by 1 base; junction bases not matched to a gene: 4. CDR3 in amino acids: CASSRGTSGRTDTQYF. The CDR3 nucleotides are TGTGCCAGCAGCCGCGGGACTAGCGGGCGCACAGATACGCAGTATTTT.

This clone appeared a few times. The chain joins TRBV5-1 to TRBJ2-5, with 14 bases lining up with TRBD2. The junction had 10 bases not matched to a gene; V was cut back by 3 bases and J by 3 bases. The CDR3 has 18 amino acids. The germline gives CDR1 SGHRS, CDR2 YFSETQ. The CDR3: CASSSATQTSGREETQYF. In DNA form, the CDR3 reads TGCGCCAGCAGCTCGGCGACCCAGACTAGCGGGAGGGAAGAGACCCAGTACTTC.

This clone has just one count. The chain couples TRBV19 to TRBJ2-4, with a tentative D call TRBD1 (5 bases). The V and J ends lost 6 bases and 1 base respectively, with 10 bases between them. The CDR3 extends over 14 amino acids. Germline V gene data show CDR1 as LNHDA and CDR2 as SQIVND (reference sequence). Here the CDR3 DNA reads TGTGCCAGTAGCAGGGATTGGGCCAAAAACATTCAGTACTTC. This gives the protein CASSRDWAKNIQYF.

This clone turned up a few times. Within the sample, other DNA sequences also encode this same CDR3. V and J are TRBV28 and TRBJ2-5; 7 nucleotides align to TRBD2. V lost 3 bases, J lost 5 bases, and 3 bases stayed unmatched. The CDR3 length is 13 residues. Germline V gene data show CDR1 as MDHEN and CDR2 as SYDVKM. This CDR3 reads CASSFGGRETQYF. The CDR3 DNA follows: TGTGCCAGCAGTTTCGGGGGGAGGGAGACCCAGTACTTC.

This chain links TRBV30 with TRBJ1-2; 7 bases map to TRBD1. The V gene end was trimmed by 2 bases and the J gene end by 7 bases; junction bases not matched to a gene: 7. Germline loops: CDR1 GTSNPN, CDR2 SVGIG (reference sequence). The CDR3 has 13 amino acids. The CDR3 reads CAWSSNRGGGYTF. DNA of the CDR3: TGTGCCTGGAGTTCAAACAGGGGCGGTGGCTACACCTTC.

The table lists this clone with a few counts. V is TRBV6-6 and J is TRBJ2-7; TRBD1 agrees at 7 bases. Per germline, CDR1 MNHNY and CDR2 SVGAGI (reference sequence). With 6 bases clipped from V and 5 bases from J, the junction kept 13 bases outside the gene matches. The CDR3 is 15 residues long. Here the CDR3 DNA reads TGTGCCAGCAGCAACCGACAGGGAAGGGGCCACGAGCAGTACTTC. Residues: CASSNRQGRGHEQYF.

Only a few counts were recorded for this clone. A far larger clone is one nucleotide away, so this likely arose from a read error. The sample has other DNA sequences that encode this CDR3 too. The chain uses TRBV7-9 and TRBJ2-7; 10 nucleotides agree with TRBD2. J lost 3 bases, V lost 5 bases, and 7 bases had no gene match. From germline, CDR1 is SEHNR and CDR2 FQNEAQ (reference sequence). CDR3 size: 15 residues. DNA of the CDR3: TGTGCCAGCAGCCAAGAGCCTAGCGGGAGCTACGAGCAGTACTTC. The encoded protein is CASSQEPSGSYEQYF.

The chain recombines TRBV7-9 with TRBJ2-3, with TRBD2 matching 7 bases. CDR1 is SEHNR, CDR2 FQNEAQ, per germline (reference sequence). This CDR3 is 16 amino acids long. V lost 4 bases and J lost 9; bases outside the gene matches: 16. The CDR3 DNA reads as TGTGCCAGCAGCTCCCTATCGCGGGGGTGGACCCCGACGCAGTATTTT. As protein: CASSSLSRGWTPTQYF.